The 22 T cell receptor beta chains below were found in one sample sequenced in a study of cytomegalovirus exposure and HLA in healthy donors. Using immunoSEQ multiplex PCR, the repertoire was profiled, and TCRdb retains in-frame clones only, with some absent. The sample yields some 200,000 clones, roughly 84% seen once. The sequencing sample was made of PBMCs. The receptor source for this set is a woman in her twenties or thirties in good health and CMV-seropositive.

V and J are TRBV9 and TRBJ1-1; 9 nucleotides line up with TRBD1. This CDR3 comprises 15 residues. Trimming cost V 4 bases and J 5 bases; bases outside gene matches: 9. CDR1 and CDR2 (germline): SGDLS, YYNGEE. The CDR3 DNA sequence: TGTGCCAGCAGCTTAACAGGGGGCTATTCGACTGAAGCTTTCTTT. As protein: CASSLTGGYSTEAFF.

This clone was picked up a small number of times. The V call is TRBV30, the J call TRBJ1-4; no definite D call. The germline V gene encodes CDR1 GTSNPN and CDR2 SVGIG (reference sequence). The CDR3 loop spans 14 amino acids. The V and J ends lost 4 bases and 0 bases respectively, with 9 bases between them. The CDR3 sequence: CAWNWQATNEKLFF. Written as DNA, the CDR3 is TGTGCCTGGAACTGGCAGGCAACTAATGAAAAACTGTTTTTT.

J is TRBJ1-2 and V is TRBV5-1; D not certain. The V end lost 0 bases, the J end lost 8 bases, and 14 bases lay between the germline ends. Germline V gene data show CDR1 as SGHRS and CDR2 as YFSETQ. This CDR3 spans 14 amino acids. CDR3 DNA: TGCGCCAGCAGCTTGGAATTTTCGGAGGAAGGCTACACCTTC. Protein product: CASSLEFSEEGYTF.

This chain connects TRBV27 to TRBJ1-5; D not certain. Trimming pared 5 bases from V and 4 bases from J, leaving 9 bases between. There are 13 residues in the CDR3. Germline V gives CDR1 MNHEY, CDR2 SMNVEV (reference sequence). The CDR3 nucleotides read TGTGCCAGCAGTCTCGCGGGGAATCAGCCCCAGCATTTT. This gives the protein CASSLAGNQPQHF.

V usage is TRBV5-4 and J usage is TRBJ2-1; D is uncertain. Germline V lookup: CDR1 SGHNT, CDR2 YYREEE (reference sequence). V was clipped by 4 bases and J by 6 bases, with 8 bases between them. The CDR3 is 12 amino acids. The CDR3 loop is CASSPTGNEQFF. The CDR3 nucleotides read TGTGCCAGCAGCCCAACCGGCAATGAGCAGTTCTTC.

The rearrangement links TRBV30 to TRBJ1-5; no reliable D call. There are 17 residues in the CDR3. With 0 bases removed from V and 5 bases from J, the gap between germline ends came to 20 bases. CDR1 is GTSNPN, CDR2 SVGIG, per germline (reference sequence). CDR3 DNA: TGTGCCTGGAGTGTACGGGAAGGCAGTTGGCTAGATCAGCCCCAGCATTTT. Translated, it gives CAWSVREGSWLDQPQHF.

The V gene is TRBV2, the J gene TRBJ2-7; TRBD1 is a possible D gene (6 bases). This CDR3 region has 13 residues. Germline V gene data show CDR1 as SNHLY and CDR2 as FYNNEI. V lost 11 bases to trimming and J lost 6 bases, with 20 bases between them. DNA of the CDR3: TGTGCCGGAAACTTCGATGCAGGGGCCGAGCAGTACTTC. Protein sequence: CAGNFDAGAEQYF.

CDR3 region: CASSFLAGEKGNEQFF. In DNA, the CDR3 is TGTGCCAGCAGTTTTTTAGCGGGAGAAAAGGGTAATGAGCAGTTCTTC. J is TRBJ2-1 and V is TRBV28; 9 nucleotides align to TRBD2. There are 16 residues in the CDR3. Germline-derived CDR1 and CDR2 are MDHEN and SYDVKM. J gave up 7 bases and V 3 bases, and 10 bases lay outside the gene matches.

Only a few counts were recorded for this clone. The chain is built from TRBV2 and TRBJ1-2; 7 bases line up with TRBD1. The CDR3 contains 12 residues. V shed 11 bases and J 6 bases; nucleotides not matched to a gene: 9. The germline V gene has CDR1 SNHLY and CDR2 FYNNEI. The chain's CDR3 is CARRQGRDGYTF. As DNA, the CDR3 is TGTGCCCGCCGACAGGGCCGAGATGGCTACACCTTC.

J is TRBJ1-4 and V is TRBV11-2; D perhaps matches TRBD1 (6 bases). The germline gives CDR1 SGHAT, CDR2 FQNNGV. The V end lost 3 bases, the J end lost 4 bases, and 24 bases lay between the germline ends. The CDR3 runs 19 residues. The CDR3 nucleotides read TGTGCCAGCAGCTTGCAAACACAGGGTGGAAACTCCCGTAATGAAAAACTGTTTTTT. Protein sequence: CASSLQTQGGNSRNEKLFF.

CDR3 bases: TGTGCCAGCAGTTTCCTCCGGGACAGGGGTCAGCCCCAGCATTTT. This translates into CASSFLRDRGQPQHF. The rearrangement links TRBV27 to TRBJ1-5, with 10 bases identical to TRBD1. The CDR3 is 15 amino acids. Germline CDR1 reads MNHEY; CDR2 reads SMNVEV (reference sequence). J gave up 6 bases and V 3 bases, and 5 bases lay outside the gene matches.

J is TRBJ1-5 and V is TRBV28; D uncertain. V lost 8 bases and J 7 bases, leaving 18 bases between the germline ends. From germline, CDR1 is MDHEN and CDR2 SYDVKM. The CDR3 spans 14 residues. This CDR3 reads CASLNLQEGQPQHF. The CDR3, as DNA: TGTGCCAGCCTAAACCTGCAGGAGGGACAGCCCCAGCATTTT. The complete variable domain, with remaining parts taken from reference TRBV28 and TRBJ1-5, reads DVKVTQSSRYLVKRTGEKVFLECVQDMDHENMFWYRQDPGLGLRLIYFSYDVKMKEKGDIPEGYSVSREKKERFSLILESASTNQTSMYLCASLNLQEGQPQHFGDGTRLSIL.

This clone was found a few times. The same CDR3 also results from other DNA sequences found in this sample. The gene calls are TRBV29-1 and TRBJ1-2, with 7 bases aligning to TRBD1. CDR3 size: 12 residues. V trimming: 4 bases; J trimming: 3 bases; junction bases outside the gene matches: 2. CDR1 and CDR2 (germline): SQVTM, ANQGSEA. The chain's CDR3 is CSVGQGDYGYTF. As DNA, the CDR3 is TGCAGCGTTGGGCAGGGGGACTATGGCTACACCTTC.

The chain joins TRBV11-3 to TRBJ1-1, with D maybe TRBD1 (5 bases). The CDR3 sequence is 12 residues long. V was cut by 3 bases and J by 7 bases, with 9 bases left in between. Germline lookup yields CDR1 SGHNT and CDR2 YENEEA. For the CDR3, the DNA is TGTGCCAGCAGCTTGGGGCAGGGTGAAGCTTTCTTT. It translates to CASSLGQGEAFF.

V usage is TRBV18 and J usage is TRBJ2-5; 10 nucleotides line up with TRBD2. After removal of 8 bases from V and 5 bases from J, the junction contained 8 bases not matched to a gene. CDR1 KGHSH and CDR2 LQKENI come from the germline V gene. The CDR3 has 14 amino acids. The DNA for the CDR3 is TGTGCCAGCAGAGTAGGACTAGCGGTGGAGACCCAGTACTTC. Its translation: CASRVGLAVETQYF.

The chain employs TRBV7-2 and TRBJ2-3; TRBD2 aligns across 11 bases. Germline assignment: CDR1 SGHTA and CDR2 FQGNSA. The CDR3 has 18 residues. The V gene end was trimmed by 6 bases and the J gene end by 0 bases; junction bases not matched to a gene: 11. The CDR3, as DNA: TGTGCCAGCAGTCCGGGACTAGCGGTAGTCTTAAGCACAGATACGCAGTATTTT. It yields the protein CASSPGLAVVLSTDTQYF. The full variable domain, its missing parts supplied by reference TRBV7-2 and TRBJ2-3, is GAGVSQSPSNKVTEKGKDVELRCDPISGHTALYWYRQSLGQGLEFLIYFQGNSAPDKSGLPSDRFSAERTGGSVSTLTIQRTQQEDSAVYLCASSPGLAVVLSTDTQYFGPGTRLTVL.

This chain links TRBV9 with TRBJ1-1; TRBD1 matches at 7 bases. The CDR3 contains 15 residues. Germline V gene data show CDR1 as SGDLS and CDR2 as YYNGEE. Trimming removed 2 bases from V and 1 base from J; junction bases left unmatched: 5. This CDR3 reads CASSVHTGENTEAFF. The CDR3 DNA reads TGTGCCAGCAGCGTCCATACAGGGGAGAACACTGAAGCTTTCTTT.

This clone was seen a handful of times. The V and J genes are TRBV30 and TRBJ2-7; the match to TRBD2 covers 8 bases. Per germline, CDR1 GTSNPN and CDR2 SVGIG (reference sequence). The CDR3 contains 17 residues. V gave up 2 bases and J gave up 5 bases; unmatched junction bases: 17. The DNA for the CDR3 is TGTGCCTGGAGTAGGGAGCGGGAGATGGGGACTACACACGAGCAGTACTTC. This translates into CAWSREREMGTTHEQYF.

The chain joins TRBV4-1 to TRBJ1-4; D is unresolved. Trimming stripped 1 base from V and 8 bases from J, with 14 bases between. The germline gives CDR1 MGHRA, CDR2 YSYEKL. CDR3 length: 15 amino acids. CDR3 nucleotide sequence: TGCGCCAGCAGCCAAGTATTCCTTTATGGCGAAAAACTGTTTTTT. Protein product: CASSQVFLYGEKLFF.

The V call is TRBV2, the J call TRBJ2-3, with D hard to call. CDR1 SNHLY and CDR2 FYNNEI come from the germline V gene. The CDR3 consists of 14 residues. Trimming took off 11 bases at V and 2 bases at J, with 17 bases between the two ends. The CDR3 DNA sequence: TGTGCCTTCGCAAGTCCCCGACTCACAGATACGCAGTATTTT. It yields the protein CAFASPRLTDTQYF.

The chain carries TRBV9 and TRBJ2-1; perhaps TRBD2 as D (6 bases). V lost 2 bases and J lost 4, with 19 bases in between. CDR1 is SGDLS, CDR2 YYNGEE, per germline. This CDR3 is built from 17 residues. The CDR3 sequence is CASSVGTSYGRYNEQFF. The CDR3 bases are TGTGCCAGCAGCGTCGGGACTTCATACGGAAGGTACAATGAGCAGTTCTTC.

V is TRBV5-6 and J is TRBJ1-1; D unclear. V was shortened by 0 bases and J by 1 base, with 7 bases between the two germline ends. CDR3 size: 14 residues. Germline V gene sequence: CDR1 SGHDT, CDR2 YYEEEE. CDR3 bases: TGTGCCAGCAGCTTGGGACTGCGGAACACTGAAGCTTTCTTT. Protein product: CASSLGLRNTEAFF.